These 13 T cell receptor beta chains share one sample of origin, sequenced in a study of OX40 agonist ivuxolimab in advanced cancers. Data came from immunoSEQ multiplex PCR; TCRdb stores just in-frame clones and leaves some out. The sample lists tens of thousands of clones, around 87% occurring once. This specimen consisted of CD4+ or CD8+ T cells sorted from blood, obtained in a trial of the OX40 agonist ivuxolimab. The receptors shown here come from an adult with an advanced solid tumor such as melanoma, head and neck, liver or kidney cancer.

V usage is TRBV6-6 and J usage is TRBJ1-3, with no clear D. V dropped 7 bases and J dropped 4 bases, with 5 bases sitting between them. The CDR3 totals 11 residues. CDR1 is MNHNY and CDR2 is SVGAGI in the germline V gene (reference sequence). The CDR3 DNA sequence: TGTGCCAGCACCCCAGGAAACACCATATATTTT. Its protein is CASTPGNTIYF.

The chain uses TRBV19 and TRBJ2-2; D remains unclear. Trimming removed 6 bases at V and 0 bases at J, with 8 bases between. This CDR3 has 14 residues. CDR1 LNHDA and CDR2 SQIVND come from the germline V gene (reference sequence). CDR3 bases: TGTGCCAGTAGCCCTAGGTCGAACACCGGGGAGCTGTTTTTT. This sequence encodes CASSPRSNTGELFF.

The gene calls are TRBV7-2 and TRBJ1-5, with D hard to call. The V end lost 1 base, the J end lost 3 bases, and 7 bases lay between the germline ends. CDR1 is SGHTA, CDR2 FQGNSA, per germline. The CDR3 loop spans 14 amino acids. CDR3 region: CASSLDGYNQPQHF. The CDR3 DNA sequence: TGTGCCAGCAGCTTAGATGGCTACAATCAGCCCCAGCATTTT.

V usage is TRBV4-1 and J usage is TRBJ2-7, with D unclear. This CDR3 has 14 residues. CDR1 is MGHRA and CDR2 is YSYEKL in the germline V gene. V dropped 1 base and J dropped 3 bases, with 10 bases sitting between them. This chain's CDR3 is CASSQGTDGYEQYF. Written as DNA, the CDR3 is TGCGCCAGCAGCCAAGGGACCGACGGCTACGAGCAGTACTTC.

The chain has TRBV9 and TRBJ2-7; D uncertain. The length of the CDR3 is 13 residues. The germline V and J ends were trimmed by 0 bases and 5 bases, with 9 bases remaining between them. Germline V CDR1 and CDR2: SGDLS, YYNGEE. The CDR3 sequence: CASSVALANEQYF. CDR3 DNA sequence: TGTGCCAGCAGCGTAGCTTTGGCTAACGAGCAGTACTTC.

The V gene is TRBV5-1, the J gene TRBJ2-7, with 9 positions matching TRBD1. This CDR3 is built from 15 residues. Losses at the gene ends were 4 bases for V and 7 bases for J; bases not matched to a gene: 12. Per germline, CDR1 SGHRS and CDR2 YFSETQ. CDR3 residues: CASSPPPRQGEEQYF. The DNA for the CDR3 is TGCGCCAGCAGCCCCCCACCGAGACAGGGGGAAGAGCAGTACTTC.

The gene calls are TRBV5-6 and TRBJ1-3, with 9 positions matching TRBD1. The CDR3 is 16 amino acids. Germline values: CDR1 SGHDT, CDR2 YYEEEE. J gave up 0 bases and V 4 bases, and 5 bases lay outside the gene matches. The CDR3: CASSPGTGFSGNTIYF. In DNA, the CDR3 is TGTGCCAGCAGCCCGGGGACAGGGTTCTCTGGAAACACCATATATTTT.

CDR3 coding DNA: TGTGCCAGTAGCCCGACCGGACAGACCAATTCACCCCTCCACTTT. It specifies CASSPTGQTNSPLHF. The chain employs TRBV19 and TRBJ1-6, with a weak D call TRBD1 (6 bases). The germline V and J ends were trimmed by 6 bases and 7 bases, with 16 bases remaining between them. This CDR3 has 15 amino acids. CDR1 is LNHDA, CDR2 SQIVND, per germline (reference sequence).

The rearrangement joins TRBV5-1 to TRBJ1-2; perhaps TRBD1 as D (5 bases). Trimming cost V 4 bases and J 2 bases, with 12 bases left between them. The CDR3 spans 14 residues. Germline V CDR1 and CDR2: SGHRS, YFSETQ. The CDR3 DNA follows: TGCGCCAGCAGCGCGGGACTTTTGAACTATGGCTACACCTTC. Translating it yields CASSAGLLNYGYTF.

This clone has just one count. This sequence joins TRBV6-1 and TRBJ2-1; TRBD1 agrees at 9 bases. The CDR3 is made up of 15 amino acids. Germline values: CDR1 MNHNS, CDR2 SASEGT. V was clipped by 1 base and J by 3 bases; unmatched bases: 1. CDR3 sequence: CASSEVGQGYNEQFF. The CDR3 region has the DNA TGTGCCAGCAGTGAAGTGGGACAGGGCTACAATGAGCAGTTCTTC.

The chain employs TRBV9 and TRBJ2-7, with D possibly called TRBD1 or TRBD2 (5 bases each). This CDR3 spans 15 amino acids. In germline, CDR1 is SGDLS, CDR2 YYNGEE. Trimming removed 0 bases from V and 3 bases from J, with 13 bases in between. CDR3 nucleotide sequence: TGTGCCAGCAGCGTAGGGCCGGGACCAGACTACGAGCAGTACTTC. Protein sequence: CASSVGPGPDYEQYF.

The V gene is TRBV7-2, the J gene TRBJ2-7; 10 bases are shared with TRBD2. From germline, CDR1 is SGHTA and CDR2 FQGNSA. This CDR3 region has 15 residues. Trimming took 5 bases from V and 0 from J; bases not matched to a gene: 4. The CDR3, as DNA: TGTGCCAGCAGCCCTCGACTAGCGGGCTCCTACGAGCAGTACTTC. It is translated as CASSPRLAGSYEQYF.

The chain joins TRBV30 to TRBJ2-3; 9 positions match TRBD1. With 2 bases clipped from V and 1 base from J, the junction kept 4 bases outside the gene matches. The V gene's germline CDR1 is GTSNPN and CDR2 SVGIG (reference sequence). The CDR3 loop spans 15 amino acids. CDR3 DNA: TGTGCCTGGAGTACAGGGGGCCTGGGCACAGATACGCAGTATTTT. It specifies CAWSTGGLGTDTQYF.